This entry lists 14 T cell receptor beta chains sequenced from one sample in a study of graft-versus-host responses after intestinal transplantation. No antigen has been assigned to these receptors. Libraries were prepared by immunoSEQ multiplex PCR; TCRdb keeps only in-frame clonotypes and omits some of them. Altogether about 89,000 clones are present, 91% being singletons, with the ten largest covering 0.1%. The sample was unstimulated CD4+ T cells sorted from spleen or lymph node cells, taken before intestinal transplant. The receptors derive from a human donor who received an intestinal transplant.

The chain uses TRBV5-4 and TRBJ1-1; 8 bases align to TRBD1. CDR3 length: 15 residues. CDR1 is SGHNT and CDR2 is YYREEE in the germline V gene (reference sequence). V gave up 4 bases and J gave up 6 bases; unmatched junction bases: 11. CDR3 loop: CASSGLGQGGAEAFF. The CDR3 DNA follows: TGTGCCAGCAGCGGCCTAGGACAGGGTGGTGCTGAAGCTTTCTTT.

The J gene is TRBJ2-7, the V gene TRBV7-9; possible D gene TRBD1, 6 bases. The CDR3 runs 14 residues. Per germline, CDR1 SEHNR and CDR2 FQNEAQ (reference sequence). The germline V and J ends were trimmed by 5 bases and 2 bases, with 13 bases remaining between them. The CDR3 coding sequence is TGTGCCAGCAGCGGTGCCAGGGGACCCTACGAGCAGTACTTC. This sequence encodes CASSGARGPYEQYF. Together with reference TRBV7-9 and TRBJ2-7, the CDR3 gives the full variable domain: DTGVSQNPRHKITKRGQNVTFRCDPISEHNRLYWYRQTLGQGPEFLTYFQNEAQLEKSRLLSDRFSAERPKGSFSTLEIQRTEQGDSAMYLCASSGARGPYEQYFGPGTRLTVT.

V is TRBV15 and J is TRBJ1-1; tentative D call: TRBD1 (5 bases). Germline-derived CDR1 and CDR2 are LNHNV and YYDKDF (reference sequence). The CDR3 totals 16 residues. V lost 0 bases and J lost 3, with 14 bases in between. The CDR3 sequence: CATSRDQGRRDTEAFF. CDR3 nucleotides: TGTGCCACCAGCAGAGATCAGGGTAGGAGGGACACTGAAGCTTTCTTT.

The gene calls are TRBV12-2 and TRBJ1-2; whether TRBD1, the table's D call, matches the DNA was not checked. TRBV12-2 is shown as a pseudogene. This CDR3 has 14 residues. Written as DNA, the CDR3 is TGTGCAAGTCGCTTAGATAAGGGACAAGAGGGCTACACCTTC. Its protein product is CASRLDKGQEGYTF.

The V gene is TRBV2, the J gene TRBJ2-3, with 9 bases matching TRBD1. The CDR3 covers 15 residues. Germline V gene sequence: CDR1 SNHLY, CDR2 FYNNEI. The junction had 7 bases not matched to a gene; V was cut back by 8 bases and J by 1 base. CDR3 amino acids: CASSTGGTGTDTQYF. The CDR3 region has the DNA TGTGCCAGCTCTACAGGGGGCACTGGCACAGATACGCAGTATTTT.

This rearrangement joins TRBV5-1 to TRBJ2-7, with 9 bases lining up with TRBD1. The germline CDR1 and CDR2 sequences are SGHRS and YFSETQ. V dropped 0 bases and J dropped 7; count of bases not matched to a gene: 11. The CDR3 covers 16 residues. CDR3 amino acids: CASSLDPGTGNWEQYF. In nucleotides, the CDR3 is TGCGCCAGCAGCTTGGATCCCGGGACAGGGAACTGGGAGCAGTACTTC.

The chain links TRBV6-5 to TRBJ1-6; 11 bases agree with TRBD1. CDR1 is MNHEY, CDR2 SVGAGI, per germline. The CDR3 runs to 14 residues. Trimming cost V 5 bases and J 8 bases; bases outside gene matches: 2. The CDR3, as DNA: TGTGCCAGCAGTATGGACAGGGGGCATTCACCCCTCCACTTT. This translates into CASSMDRGHSPLHF.

Details on this clone: This CDR3 is also generated by other DNA sequences in the sample. CDR3 amino acids: CASSIRGPNTEAFF. CDR3 nucleotides: TGTGCCAGTAGTATAAGAGGGCCGAACACTGAAGCTTTCTTT. V usage is TRBV19 and J usage is TRBJ1-1, with D unclear. V lost 2 bases and J lost 1, with 8 bases in between. Germline V gives CDR1 LNHDA, CDR2 SQIVND (reference sequence). CDR3 length: 14 amino acids.

This rearrangement joins TRBV19 to TRBJ1-6; 7 bases are shared with TRBD1. Germline assignment: CDR1 LNHDA and CDR2 SQIVND (reference sequence). Germline trimming cut 5 bases from V and 3 bases from J; bases unmatched to any gene: 4. There are 15 residues in the CDR3. CDR3 DNA: TGTGCCAGTAGTTCCGGACAGGTCTATAATTCACCCCTCCACTTT. Encoded protein: CASSSGQVYNSPLHF.

The V gene is TRBV5-1, the J gene TRBJ2-5, with D maybe TRBD2 (6 bases). The CDR3 loop spans 19 amino acids. The germline V gene encodes CDR1 SGHRS and CDR2 YFSETQ. Trimming removed 0 bases from V and 2 bases from J, with 23 bases in between. The CDR3 loop reads CASSLGRVWSPGGQETQYF. CDR3 sequence (DNA): TGCGCCAGCAGCTTGGGGCGGGTGTGGTCCCCCGGAGGGCAAGAGACCCAGTACTTC.

The chain combines TRBV5-6 with TRBJ2-1; tentatively, D is TRBD2 (7 bases). There are 14 residues in the CDR3. The germline gives CDR1 SGHDT, CDR2 YYEEEE. Trimming stripped 4 bases from V and 10 bases from J, with 18 bases between. This CDR3 reads CASSPMVGGPEQFF. CDR3 DNA: TGTGCCAGCAGCCCTATGGTGGGGGGGCCGGAGCAGTTCTTC. Using reference TRBV5-6 and TRBJ2-1 for the parts outside the CDR3, the full variable domain is DAGVTQSPTHLIKTRGQQVTLRCSPKSGHDTVSWYQQALGQGPQFIFQYYEEEERQRGNFPDRFSGHQFPNYSSELNVNALLLGDSALYLCASSPMVGGPEQFFGPGTRLTVL.

The chain couples TRBV19 to TRBJ2-7; D possibly corresponds to TRBD2 (6 bases). V was cut by 4 bases and J by 3 bases, with 13 bases left in between. From germline, CDR1 is LNHDA and CDR2 SQIVND (reference sequence). The CDR3 runs 14 residues. As DNA, the CDR3 is TGTGCCAGTAGTACGACGGGAGTGTTCTACGAGCAGTACTTC. Its protein is CASSTTGVFYEQYF.

The gene calls are TRBV7-2 and TRBJ2-6; D ambiguous. This CDR3 has 15 residues. The V gene lost 5 bases and the J gene lost 0 bases, with 8 bases spanning the gap. The germline gives CDR1 SGHTA, CDR2 FQGNSA. CDR3 nucleotide sequence: TGTGCCAGCAGCCTAAGGAGCTCTGGGGCCAACGTCCTGACTTTC. Its translation is CASSLRSSGANVLTF.

V and J are TRBV7-9 and TRBJ2-5; TRBD2 aligns across 8 bases. The junction had 0 bases not matched to a gene; V was cut back by 2 bases and J by 4 bases. The CDR3 loop spans 13 amino acids. Germline V gene data show CDR1 as SEHNR and CDR2 as FQNEAQ (reference sequence). DNA for the CDR3: TGTGCCAGCAGCTTACTAGCGGGAGAGACCCAGTACTTC. This gives the protein CASSLLAGETQYF.